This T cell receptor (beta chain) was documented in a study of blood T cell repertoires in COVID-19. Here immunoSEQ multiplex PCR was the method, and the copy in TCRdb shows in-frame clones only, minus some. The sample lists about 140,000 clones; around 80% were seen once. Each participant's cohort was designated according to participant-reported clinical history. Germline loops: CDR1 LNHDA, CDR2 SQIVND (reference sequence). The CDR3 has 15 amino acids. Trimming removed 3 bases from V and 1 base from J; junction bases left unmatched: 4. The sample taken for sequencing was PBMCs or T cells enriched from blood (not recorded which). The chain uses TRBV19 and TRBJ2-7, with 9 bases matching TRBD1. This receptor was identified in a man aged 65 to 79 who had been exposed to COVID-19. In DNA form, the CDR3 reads TGTGCCAGTAGTATTCCGGGACAGGGTTCCTACGAGCAGTACTTC. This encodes CASSIPGQGSYEQYF. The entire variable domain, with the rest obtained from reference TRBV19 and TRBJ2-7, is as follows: DGGITQSPKYLFRKEGQNVTLSCEQNLNHDAMYWYRQDPGQGLRLIYYSQIVNDFQKGDIAEGYSVSREKKESFPLTVTSAQKNPTAFYLCASSIPGQGSYEQYFGPGTRLTVT.